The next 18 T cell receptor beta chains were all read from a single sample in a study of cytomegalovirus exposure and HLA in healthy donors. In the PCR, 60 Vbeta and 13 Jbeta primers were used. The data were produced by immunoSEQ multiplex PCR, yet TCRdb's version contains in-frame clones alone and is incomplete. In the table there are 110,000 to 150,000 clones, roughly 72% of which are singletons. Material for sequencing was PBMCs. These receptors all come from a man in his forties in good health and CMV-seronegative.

CDR3 DNA: TGTGCCAGCAGTTCAATCGGACAAGCTCGATACGAGCAGTACTTC. This gives the protein CASSSIGQARYEQYF. The chain joins TRBV28 to TRBJ2-7; D possibly corresponds to TRBD1 (5 bases). CDR1 is MDHEN, CDR2 SYDVKM, per germline. With 4 bases removed from V and 4 bases from J, the gap between germline ends came to 17 bases. The CDR3 consists of 15 residues.

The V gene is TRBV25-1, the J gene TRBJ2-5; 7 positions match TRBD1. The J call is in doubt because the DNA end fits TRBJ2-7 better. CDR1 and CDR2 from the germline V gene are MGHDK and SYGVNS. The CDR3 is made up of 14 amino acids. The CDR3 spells CASSRQGEGYEQYF. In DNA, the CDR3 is TGTGCCAGCAGTAGACAGGGCGAAGGCTACGAGCAGTACTTC.

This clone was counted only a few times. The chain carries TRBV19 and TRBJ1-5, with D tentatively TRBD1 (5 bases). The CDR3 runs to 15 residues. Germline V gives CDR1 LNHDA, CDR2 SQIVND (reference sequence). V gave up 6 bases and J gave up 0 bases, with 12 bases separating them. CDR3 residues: CASRHYRNSNQPQHF. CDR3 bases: TGTGCCAGTAGACACTACAGGAATAGCAATCAGCCCCAGCATTTT.

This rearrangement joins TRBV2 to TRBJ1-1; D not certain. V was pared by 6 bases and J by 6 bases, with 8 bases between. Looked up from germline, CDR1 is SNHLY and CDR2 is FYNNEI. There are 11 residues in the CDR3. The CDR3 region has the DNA TGTGCCAGCAGCCCGGGGTCTGAAGCTTTCTTT. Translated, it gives CASSPGSEAFF.

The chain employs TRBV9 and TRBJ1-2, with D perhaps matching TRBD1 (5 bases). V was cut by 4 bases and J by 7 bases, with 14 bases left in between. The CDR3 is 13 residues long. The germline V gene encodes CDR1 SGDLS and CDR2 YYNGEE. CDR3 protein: CASSPPTESGYTF. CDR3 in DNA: TGTGCCAGCAGCCCACCGACAGAGAGTGGCTACACCTTC.

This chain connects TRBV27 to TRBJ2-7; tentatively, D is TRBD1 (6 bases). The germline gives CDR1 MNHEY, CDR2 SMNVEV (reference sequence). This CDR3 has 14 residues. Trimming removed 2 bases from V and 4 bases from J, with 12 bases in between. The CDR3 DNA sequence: TGTGCCAGCAGTTTAATGGGGGCGCTGTACGAGCAGTACTTC. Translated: CASSLMGALYEQYF.

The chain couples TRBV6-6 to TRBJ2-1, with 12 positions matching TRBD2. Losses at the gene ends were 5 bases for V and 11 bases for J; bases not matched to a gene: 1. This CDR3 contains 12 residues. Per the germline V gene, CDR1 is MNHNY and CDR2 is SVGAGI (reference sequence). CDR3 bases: TGTGCCAGCAGTACTAGCGGGGGGAAGCAGTTCTTC. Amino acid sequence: CASSTSGGKQFF.

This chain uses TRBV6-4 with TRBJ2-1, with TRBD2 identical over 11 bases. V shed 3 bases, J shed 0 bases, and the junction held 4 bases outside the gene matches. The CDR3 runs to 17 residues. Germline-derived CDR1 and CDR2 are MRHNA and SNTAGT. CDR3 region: CASSEGTSGPSYNEQFF. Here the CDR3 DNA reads TGTGCCAGCAGTGAGGGGACTAGCGGCCCCTCCTACAATGAGCAGTTCTTC.

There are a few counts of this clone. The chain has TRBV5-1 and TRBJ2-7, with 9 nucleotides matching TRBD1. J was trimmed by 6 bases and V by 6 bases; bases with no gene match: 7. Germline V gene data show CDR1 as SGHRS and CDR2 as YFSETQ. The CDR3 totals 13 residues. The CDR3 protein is CASTSGQGREQYF. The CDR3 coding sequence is TGCGCCAGCACCTCGGGACAGGGTCGCGAGCAGTACTTC.

The CDR3 coding sequence is TGCGCCAGCAGCGAACAGGGGGGTCGGACTGAAGCTTTCTTT. Its protein product is CASSEQGGRTEAFF. The rearrangement links TRBV5-1 to TRBJ1-1; 8 bases fit TRBD1. Germline trimming cut 4 bases from V and 5 bases from J; bases unmatched to any gene: 7. This CDR3 has 14 amino acids. CDR1 SGHRS and CDR2 YFSETQ come from the germline V gene.

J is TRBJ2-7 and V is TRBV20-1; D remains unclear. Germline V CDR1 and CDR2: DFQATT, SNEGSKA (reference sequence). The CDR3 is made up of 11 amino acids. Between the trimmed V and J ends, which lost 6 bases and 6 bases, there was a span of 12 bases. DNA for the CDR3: TGCAGTGCCAAACGGGTGGGCGAGCAGTACTTC. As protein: CSAKRVGEQYF.

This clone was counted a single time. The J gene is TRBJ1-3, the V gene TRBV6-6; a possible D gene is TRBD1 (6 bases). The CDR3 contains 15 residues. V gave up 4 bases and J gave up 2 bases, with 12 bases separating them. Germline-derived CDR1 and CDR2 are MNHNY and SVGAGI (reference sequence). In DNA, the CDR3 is TGTGCCAGCAGTTTCTCCGAGGGGGCTGGAAACACCATATATTTT. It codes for CASSFSEGAGNTIYF.

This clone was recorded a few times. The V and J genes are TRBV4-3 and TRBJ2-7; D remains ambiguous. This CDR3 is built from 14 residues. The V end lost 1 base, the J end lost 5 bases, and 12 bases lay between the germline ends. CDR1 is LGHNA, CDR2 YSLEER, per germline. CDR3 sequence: CASSQGVAADEQYF. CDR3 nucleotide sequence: TGCGCCAGCAGCCAAGGAGTGGCGGCGGACGAGCAGTACTTC.

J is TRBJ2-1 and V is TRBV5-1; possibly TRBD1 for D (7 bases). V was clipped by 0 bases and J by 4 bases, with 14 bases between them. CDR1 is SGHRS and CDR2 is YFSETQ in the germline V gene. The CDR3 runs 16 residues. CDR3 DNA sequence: TGCGCCAGCAGCTTGGACCAGGGGGGTGGGTACAATGAGCAGTTCTTC. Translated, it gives CASSLDQGGGYNEQFF.

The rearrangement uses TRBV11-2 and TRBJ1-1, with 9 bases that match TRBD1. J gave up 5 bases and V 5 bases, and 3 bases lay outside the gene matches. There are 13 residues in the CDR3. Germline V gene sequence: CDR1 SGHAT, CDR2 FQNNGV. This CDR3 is CASSPDRGTEAFF. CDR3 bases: TGTGCCAGCAGCCCGGACAGGGGAACTGAAGCTTTCTTT.

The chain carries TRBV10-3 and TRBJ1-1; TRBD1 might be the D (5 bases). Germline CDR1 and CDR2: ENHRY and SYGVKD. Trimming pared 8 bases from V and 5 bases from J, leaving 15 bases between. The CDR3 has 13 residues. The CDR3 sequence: CAISPIQGTEAFF. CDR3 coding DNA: TGTGCCATCTCACCCATCCAGGGTACTGAAGCTTTCTTT.

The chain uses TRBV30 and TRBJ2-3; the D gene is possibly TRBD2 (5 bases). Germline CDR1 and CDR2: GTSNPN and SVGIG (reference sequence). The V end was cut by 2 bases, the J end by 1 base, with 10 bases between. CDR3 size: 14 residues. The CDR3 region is CAWSLRGGTDTQYF. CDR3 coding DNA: TGTGCCTGGAGTCTCCGGGGAGGCACAGATACGCAGTATTTT.

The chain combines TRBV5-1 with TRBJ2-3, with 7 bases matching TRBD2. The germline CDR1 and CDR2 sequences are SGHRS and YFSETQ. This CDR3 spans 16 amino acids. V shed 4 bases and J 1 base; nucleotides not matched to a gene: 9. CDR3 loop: CASSASRDYRTDTQYF. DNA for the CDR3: TGCGCCAGCAGCGCAAGCCGGGACTATCGCACAGATACGCAGTATTTT.